These 32 T cell receptor beta chains were all obtained from the same sample, sequenced in a study of T cells in Graves' hyperthyroidism and ophthalmopathy. RNA transcripts served as the template for amplifying TCR beta CDR3 regions. The study used the HTBI primer set for a first-round RT-PCR of the TCR CDR3. TCRdb reanalysed the multiplex PCR reads using MiXCR and keeps one entry per CDR3 protein. The sample shows a few hundred thousand distinct CDR3 sequences, 46% of them seen only once. Sample: peripheral blood or thyroid tissue (not recorded which). The origin of the receptors is an adult woman with Graves' disease, either hyperthyroidism or ophthalmopathy (not recorded which).

This clonotype turned up a few times. V and J are TRBV28 and TRBJ1-4; no clear D gene. Germline V gives CDR1 MDHEN, CDR2 SYDVKM. The germline V and J ends were trimmed by 6 bases and 8 bases, with 13 bases remaining between them. This CDR3 is built from 13 residues. CDR3 DNA: TGTGCCAGCAGGGAGGGTCGTCGCGAAAAACTGTTTTTT. This encodes CASREGRREKLFF.

The chain uses TRBV2 and TRBJ2-7; D ambiguous. CDR1 is SNHLY and CDR2 is FYNNEI in the germline V gene. V was cut by 6 bases and J by 5 bases, with 8 bases left in between. The CDR3 runs 11 residues. The CDR3 region is CASSAPHEQYF. CDR3 in DNA: TGTGCCAGCAGCGCGCCACACGAGCAGTACTTC.

This clonotype was seen more than once but under ten times. This chain links TRBV18 with TRBJ2-2, with a tentative D call TRBD1 (6 bases). Germline V CDR1 and CDR2: KGHSH, LQKENI. The V and J ends lost 1 base and 5 bases respectively, with 11 bases between them. There are 15 residues in the CDR3. CDR3 nucleotide sequence: TGTGCCAGCTCACCACGAAACCAGGGGACCGGGGAGCTGTTTTTT. Amino acid sequence: CASSPRNQGTGELFF.

A remark on this clonotype: The missing conserved phenylalanine or tryptophan at the end of this CDR3 makes a read error likely. The chain recombines TRBV7-9 with TRBJ1-2; TRBD1 matches 9 bases. J was trimmed by 4 bases and V by 6 bases; bases with no gene match: 15. Germline V gene sequence: CDR1 SEHNR, CDR2 FQNEAQ (reference sequence). The CDR3 runs 17 residues. CDR3 amino acids: CASRPPGDRAPLYGYTL. CDR3 DNA: TGTGCCAGCAGACCGCCGGGGGACAGGGCCCCCCTCTATGGCTACACCCTC.

The chain is built from TRBV7-9 and TRBJ2-5; D call uncertain. The J call may be wrong; the DNA end is better matched by TRBJ2-7. The length of the CDR3 is 13 residues. The germline CDR1 and CDR2 sequences are SEHNR and FQNEAQ (reference sequence). The CDR3 DNA reads TGTGCCAGCAGCGCCAGTAACTCCTACGAGCAGTACTTC. Translating gives CASSASNSYEQYF.

This clonotype was picked up a small number of times. The chain employs TRBV15 and TRBJ1-2; 7 positions agree with TRBD1. This CDR3 comprises 18 residues. Per the germline V gene, CDR1 is LNHNV and CDR2 is YYDKDF (reference sequence). V shed 3 bases and J 3 bases; nucleotides not matched to a gene: 16. The CDR3 sequence: CATSSPDRVETKDYGYTF. In nucleotides, the CDR3 is TGTGCCACCAGCAGCCCCGACAGGGTTGAAACGAAAGACTATGGCTACACCTTC. Full variable domain (outside the CDR3, taken from reference TRBV15 and TRBJ1-2): DAMVIQNPRYQVTQFGKPVTLSCSQTLNHNVMYWYQQKSSQAPKLLFHYYDKDFNNEADTPDNFQSRRPNTSFCFLDIRSPGLGDTAMYLCATSSPDRVETKDYGYTFGSGTRLTVV.

This clonotype was observed at least ten times. The CDR3 loop reads CASSRNSKETQYF. In DNA, the CDR3 is TGTGCCAGCAGTCGGAACAGTAAAGAGACCCAGTACTTC. The chain has TRBV2 and TRBJ2-5; D uncertain. CDR3 length equals 13 residues. Germline lookup yields CDR1 SNHLY and CDR2 FYNNEI. Trimming removed 5 bases at V and 3 bases at J, with 10 bases between.

The table lists this clonotype with many counts. The chain links TRBV20-1 to TRBJ2-5; 10 positions agree with TRBD2. Trimming removed 3 bases from V and 6 bases from J; junction bases left unmatched: 13. The CDR3 totals 16 residues. Germline lookup yields CDR1 DFQATT and CDR2 SNEGSKA (reference sequence). CDR3 nucleotides: TGCAGTGCTAGTATGGCTAGCGGGAGCGGTTTGAAGACCCAGTACTTC. As protein: CSASMASGSGLKTQYF.

This clonotype was recorded at least ten times. This may come from a read error, since a much larger clone is one base off. The genes are TRBV29-1 and TRBJ2-2; D remains ambiguous. CDR1 and CDR2 from the germline V gene are SQVTM and ANQGSEA. The CDR3 runs to 11 residues. V lost 3 bases, J lost 3 bases, and 2 bases lay in between. The CDR3 nucleotides read TGCAGCGTTGATCACACCGGGGAGCTGTTTTTT. Its protein is CSVDHTGELFF.

This sequence joins TRBV6-1 and TRBJ1-1; 7 bases are a match to TRBD1. The CDR3 is made up of 15 amino acids. CDR1 and CDR2 (germline): MNHNS, SASEGT. The V and J ends lost 8 bases and 1 base, in that order; junction bases with no gene match: 10. This chain's CDR3 is CASLPGQAPNTEAFF. CDR3 sequence (DNA): TGTGCCAGCCTCCCTGGACAGGCCCCGAACACTGAAGCTTTCTTT.

This clonotype was observed a single time. A much larger clone differs from this one at a single base, so this may be a read error. J is TRBJ1-5 and V is TRBV6-1, with unresolved D. Germline CDR1 and CDR2: MNHNS and SASEGT. V was cut by 6 bases and J by 4 bases, with 19 bases left in between. The length of the CDR3 is 16 residues. The CDR3 nucleotides read TGTGCCAGCAGCCCACTCTTTCCGGTCGGTAATCAGCCCCAGCATTTT. It is translated as CASSPLFPVGNQPQHF.

As regards this clonotype: As the CDR3 is not closed by the conserved phenylalanine or tryptophan, this likely results from a read error. The limits of the CDR3 on the DNA are not certain, so only TCRdb's listed CDR3 is given. The chain links TRBV20-1 to TRBJ1-6; TRBD1 reflects the table's D call only, with no check against the DNA. Germline values: CDR1 DFQATT, CDR2 SNEGSKA (reference sequence). The CDR3 is 9 amino acids long, termini counted. The CDR3 sequence is CSASSGDNY.

A few counts support this clonotype. The chain employs TRBV28 and TRBJ2-7; TRBD2 aligns across 7 bases. Germline V gene data show CDR1 as MDHEN and CDR2 as SYDVKM. The CDR3 spans 14 residues. Trimming took 3 bases from V and 5 from J; bases not matched to a gene: 7. The CDR3 spells CASSFGGGLDEQYF. CDR3 DNA sequence: TGTGCCAGCAGTTTTGGGGGAGGGTTGGACGAGCAGTACTTC.

The chain uses TRBV10-3 and TRBJ1-1; D unclear. Deletions cut 8 bases from V and 1 base from J, with 8 bases between. This CDR3 comprises 12 residues. The germline gives CDR1 ENHRY, CDR2 SYGVKD. Here the CDR3 DNA reads TGTGCCATCCTGGGAGGGAACACTGAAGCTTTCTTT. Its translation: CAILGGNTEAFF.

This clonotype was observed at least ten times. The CDR3 region is CASSGDQETQYF. As DNA, the CDR3 is TGTGCCAGCAGCGGGGACCAAGAGACCCAGTACTTC. The V gene is TRBV28, the J gene TRBJ2-5, with D perhaps TRBD2 (5 bases). The CDR3 totals 12 residues. V lost 6 bases and J lost 0, with 5 bases in between. Germline lookup yields CDR1 MDHEN and CDR2 SYDVKM. The entire variable domain, with the rest obtained from reference TRBV28 and TRBJ2-5, is as follows: DVKVTQSSRYLVKRTGEKVFLECVQDMDHENMFWYRQDPGLGLRLIYFSYDVKMKEKGDIPEGYSVSREKKERFSLILESASTNQTSMYLCASSGDQETQYFGPGTRLLVL.

The rearrangement links TRBV7-9 to TRBJ1-1; D gene uncertain. Germline V lookup: CDR1 SEHNR, CDR2 FQNEAQ (reference sequence). This CDR3 comprises 14 residues. V dropped 5 bases and J dropped 1 base, with 11 bases sitting between them. CDR3 sequence: CASSASPGNTEAFF. In DNA form, the CDR3 reads TGTGCCAGCAGCGCTTCGCCAGGGAACACTGAAGCTTTCTTT.

This clonotype has ten or more counts. The chain couples TRBV9 to TRBJ1-2, with 7 bases matching TRBD1. The CDR3 loop spans 16 amino acids. Germline CDR1 reads SGDLS; CDR2 reads YYNGEE. The junction had 15 bases not matched to a gene; V was cut back by 4 bases and J by 6 bases. CDR3 in amino acids: CASSTETGTYTHGYTF. The DNA for the CDR3 is TGTGCCAGCAGCACCGAGACAGGGACTTACACTCATGGCTACACCTTC.

This clonotype was recorded at least ten times. The J gene is TRBJ1-2, the V gene TRBV27; 9 bases fit TRBD1. Looked up from germline, CDR1 is MNHEY and CDR2 is SMNVEV (reference sequence). Germline trimming cut 7 bases from V and 7 bases from J; bases unmatched to any gene: 10. The CDR3 runs to 14 residues. The CDR3 DNA sequence: TGTGCCAGCATGCGGACAGGGGCATCAGGTGGCTACACCTTC. Translating it yields CASMRTGASGGYTF.

The chain links TRBV25-1 to TRBJ2-7; perhaps D is TRBD1 or TRBD2 (5 bases each). The V end lost 3 bases, the J end lost 4 bases, and 10 bases lay between the germline ends. Germline V gives CDR1 MGHDK, CDR2 SYGVNS. The CDR3 sequence is 13 residues long. This CDR3 reads CASSDGGWYEQYF. CDR3 DNA sequence: TGTGCCAGCAGTGATGGGGGTTGGTACGAGCAGTACTTC.

This clonotype was observed at least ten times. This chain joins TRBV7-3 and TRBJ2-5; perhaps D is TRBD1 or TRBD2 (5 bases each). This CDR3 is 14 amino acids long. Germline V gives CDR1 SGHTA, CDR2 FQGTGA. Trimming took 5 bases from V and 7 from J, leaving 17 bases between them. CDR3 loop: CASSPTGTLGTQYF. As DNA, the CDR3 is TGTGCCAGCAGCCCGACCGGGACCTTGGGGACCCAGTACTTC.

The chain is built from TRBV7-2 and TRBJ1-5; a weak D match, TRBD1 (6 bases). Germline loops: CDR1 SGHTA, CDR2 FQGNSA. The CDR3 totals 16 residues. The CDR3 DNA is TGTGCTAGAGACCTACAGGGTATTTTTAGCAATCAGCCCCAGCATTTT. Its protein product is CARDLQGIFSNQPQHF.

There are many counts of this clonotype. The V gene is TRBV5-5, the J gene TRBJ1-1; D is ambiguous. The V gene lost 0 bases and the J gene lost 4 bases, with 7 bases spanning the gap. CDR1 and CDR2 from the germline V gene are SGHKS and YYEKEE (reference sequence). This CDR3 contains 13 residues. CDR3 bases: TGTGCCAGCAGCTTGGTCGGAGCCACTGAAGCTTTCTTT. This gives the protein CASSLVGATEAFF. The whole variable domain, remainder taken from reference TRBV5-5 and TRBJ1-1, is DAGVTQSPTHLIKTRGQQVTLRCSPISGHKSVSWYQQVLGQGPQFIFQYYEKEERGRGNFPDRFSARQFPNYSSELNVNALLLGDSALYLCASSLVGATEAFFGQGTRLTVV.

This chain links TRBV28 with TRBJ1-5; D is uncertain. V dropped 8 bases and J dropped 0 bases, with 14 bases sitting between them. The germline CDR1 and CDR2 sequences are MDHEN and SYDVKM. The CDR3 covers 15 residues. CDR3 protein: CASHAFRYSNQPQHF. The DNA for the CDR3 is TGTGCCAGCCATGCCTTCCGTTATAGCAATCAGCCCCAGCATTTT.

This clonotype was seen repeatedly, ten times or more. The gene calls are TRBV7-3 and TRBJ2-5; TRBD2 is a possible D gene (6 bases). The CDR3 covers 13 residues. Germline V gene data show CDR1 as SGHTA and CDR2 as FQGTGA. Trimming pared 5 bases from V and 5 bases from J, leaving 12 bases between. In DNA, the CDR3 is TGTGCCAGCAGCCCCTCCAGCGGGGAGACCCAGTACTTC. This encodes CASSPSSGETQYF.

The chain carries TRBV28 and TRBJ1-5, with 7 nucleotides matching TRBD1. V lost 6 bases to trimming and J lost 3 bases; unmatched junction nucleotides: 8. The CDR3 sequence is 15 residues long. Germline CDR1 reads MDHEN; CDR2 reads SYDVKM. CDR3 coding DNA: TGTGCCAGCAGCCCCGACGACAGGGACAATCAGCCCCAGCATTTT. This translates into CASSPDDRDNQPQHF.

This clonotype was seen repeatedly, ten times or more. The chain is built from TRBV25-1 and TRBJ2-5, with 11 bases fitting TRBD1. The CDR3 is 15 amino acids. J gave up 5 bases and V 4 bases, and 6 bases lay outside the gene matches. Germline V gene data show CDR1 as MGHDK and CDR2 as SYGVNS. CDR3 amino acids: CASSVGDRGTETQYF. The CDR3 DNA is TGTGCCAGCAGTGTGGGGGACAGGGGGACGGAGACCCAGTACTTC.

This clonotype was seen at least ten times. The CDR3 sequence: CASSTSGGVEEKLFF. The CDR3 bases are TGTGCCAGCAGCACCTCCGGCGGGGTAGAGGAAAAACTGTTTTTT. The genes are TRBV7-9 and TRBJ1-4; D is ambiguous. The V and J ends lost 5 bases and 8 bases respectively, with 18 bases between them. This CDR3 spans 15 amino acids. Germline V gene sequence: CDR1 SEHNR, CDR2 FQNEAQ (reference sequence).

This clonotype was observed at least ten times. This chain uses TRBV12-3 or TRBV12-4 with TRBJ2-2, with TRBD1 matching 7 bases. The V segment lost 5 bases and the J segment 3 bases; nucleotides outside the gene matches: 6. There are 15 residues in the CDR3. The DNA of the CDR3 is TGTGCCAGCAGTGTCAGACAGGGTGACACCGGGGAGCTGTTTTTT. Amino acids: CASSVRQGDTGELFF.

The V call is TRBV7-8, the J call TRBJ2-2, with D possibly TRBD2 on 7 matching bases. Per germline, CDR1 SGHVS and CDR2 FQNEAQ. There are 16 residues in the CDR3. V lost 5 bases and J 5 bases, leaving 18 bases between the germline ends. The CDR3 nucleotides are TGTGCCAGCAGCCTGGTCAGGGGACTAAAAACCGGGGAGCTGTTTTTT. It translates to CASSLVRGLKTGELFF.

This clonotype has a count of ten or more. This rearrangement joins TRBV5-1 to TRBJ2-2, with D hard to call. The CDR3 length is 14 residues. CDR1 SGHRS and CDR2 YFSETQ come from the germline V gene. Trimming took off 10 bases at V and 1 base at J, with 14 bases between the two ends. CDR3 amino acids: CAAAPEWNTGELFF. The CDR3 DNA follows: TGCGCCGCAGCCCCGGAGTGGAACACCGGGGAGCTGTTTTTT. Filled out from reference TRBV5-1 and TRBJ2-2, the complete variable domain reads KAGVTQTPRYLIKTRGQQVTLSCSPISGHRSVSWYQQTPGQGLQFLFEYFSETQRNKGNFPGRFSGRQFSNSRSEMNVSTLELGDSALYLCAAAPEWNTGELFFGEGSRLTVL.

As for this clonotype: Mismatch with germline at one junction end may stem from a read error. The CDR3 nucleotides read TGTGCCAGCACCGAAAGGGCAGGGGGAAACGGCTGCACCTTC. This translates into CASTERAGGNGCTF. This rearrangement joins TRBV2 to TRBJ1-2, with 7 positions matching TRBD1. Germline V lookup: CDR1 SNHLY, CDR2 FYNNEI. CDR3 length: 14 amino acids.

The chain employs TRBV30 and TRBJ1-6; D possibly corresponds to TRBD1 (5 bases). This CDR3 contains 14 residues. Looked up from germline, CDR1 is GTSNPN and CDR2 is SVGIG (reference sequence). V dropped 7 bases and J dropped 0 bases, with 10 bases sitting between them. CDR3 sequence reads: CASGRSSYNSPLHF. For the CDR3, the DNA is TGTGCCTCGGGGCGGAGCTCCTATAATTCACCCCTCCACTTT.